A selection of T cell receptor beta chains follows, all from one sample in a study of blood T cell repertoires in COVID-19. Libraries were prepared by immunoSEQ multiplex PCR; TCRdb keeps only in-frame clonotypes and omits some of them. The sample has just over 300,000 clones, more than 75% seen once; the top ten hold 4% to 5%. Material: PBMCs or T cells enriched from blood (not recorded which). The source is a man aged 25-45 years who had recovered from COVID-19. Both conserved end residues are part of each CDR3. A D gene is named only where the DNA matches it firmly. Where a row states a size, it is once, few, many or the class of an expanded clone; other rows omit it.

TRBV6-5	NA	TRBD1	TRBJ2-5	TGTGCCAGCAGTTACACGTCCAGGACAGGGAAAGAGACCCAGTACTTC	CASSYTSRTGKETQYF
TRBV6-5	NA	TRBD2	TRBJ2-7	TGTGCCGGTGGACTAGCGGGATTTCGCACCTACGAGCAGTACTTC	CAGGLAGFRTYEQYF
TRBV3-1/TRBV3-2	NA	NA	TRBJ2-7	TGTGCCAGCAGCCCTGACACGTCCTACGAGCAGTACTTC	CASSPDTSYEQYF
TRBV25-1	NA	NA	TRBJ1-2	TGTGCCAGCAGTGAAGCAGGGTATGGCTACACCTTC	CASSEAGYGYTF
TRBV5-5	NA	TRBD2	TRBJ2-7	TGTGCCAGCAGCTTAGGACTAGCGCCCCCCTTCTCCTACGAGCAGTACTTC	CASSLGLAPPFSYEQYF
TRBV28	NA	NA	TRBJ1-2	TGTGCCAGCAGTGGGCCGGACAGCAACTATGGCTACACCTTC	CASSGPDSNYGYTF
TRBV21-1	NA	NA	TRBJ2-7	NA	CASSNYPCGQGARSNEQYF
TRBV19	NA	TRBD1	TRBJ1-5	TGTGCCAGTAGTATTGCCGGACAGGGCAATCAGCCCCAGCATTTT	CASSIAGQGNQPQHF
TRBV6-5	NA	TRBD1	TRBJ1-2	TGTGCCAGCAGTTACTCGACAGGGGGATCGGGCTATGGCTACACCTTC	CASSYSTGGSGYGYTF
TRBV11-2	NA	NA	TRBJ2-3	TGTGCCAGCAGCTTAGAAACCAAAGCGGGAGATACGCAGTATTTT	CASSLETKAGDTQYF
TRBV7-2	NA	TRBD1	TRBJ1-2	TGTGCCAGCAGGGAACAGGGGGCAGCAGGTGGCTACACCTTC	CASREQGAAGGYTF
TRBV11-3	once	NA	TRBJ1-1	TGTGCCAGCAGCTCCAACCCTAACAGGGACACTGAAGCTTTCTTT	CASSSNPNRDTEAFF
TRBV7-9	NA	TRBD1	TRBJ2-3	TGTGCCAGCAGCCGACAGGGGTTCGGCACAGATACGCAGTATTTT	CASSRQGFGTDTQYF
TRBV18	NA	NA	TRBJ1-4	TGTGCCAGCTCACTGGTTTACGGTGAAAATGAAAAACTGTTTTTT	CASSLVYGENEKLFF
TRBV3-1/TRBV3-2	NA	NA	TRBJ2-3	TGTGCCAGCAGCCAGATTGGGGGGATAACAGATACGCAGTATTTT	CASSQIGGITDTQYF
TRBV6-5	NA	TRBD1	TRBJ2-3	TGTGCCAGCAGTTACCGAACAGGGGCTGGCACAGATACGCAGTATTTT	CASSYRTGAGTDTQYF
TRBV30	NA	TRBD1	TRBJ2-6	TGTGCCTGGAATCAGGGACAGGGTCGCTTTGGGGCCAACGTCCTGACTTTC	CAWNQGQGRFGANVLTF
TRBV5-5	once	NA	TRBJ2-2	TGTGCCAGCAGCTCCCCCATAGGGGTGACAAACACCGGGGAGCTGTTTTTT	CASSSPIGVTNTGELFF
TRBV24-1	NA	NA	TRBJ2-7	TGTGCCACCAGTGATTTCCGGAGCTCCTACGAGCAGTACTTC	CATSDFRSSYEQYF
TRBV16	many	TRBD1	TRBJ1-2	TGTGCCAGCAGCCCCCCGGACAGGGGCCTCTATGGCTACACCTTC	CASSPPDRGLYGYTF
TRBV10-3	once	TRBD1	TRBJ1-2	TGTGCCATCAGTGCCCCTCGACAGGGGAACTATGGCTACACCTTC	CAISAPRQGNYGYTF
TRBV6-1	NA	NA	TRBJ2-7	TGTGCCAGCAGTGAATTGAGGGGGGGAAGCTACGAGCAGTACTTC	CASSELRGGSYEQYF
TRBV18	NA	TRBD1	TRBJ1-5	TGTGCCAGCTCACCACAGGGCAGGGGGCAGCGCCAGCCCCAGCATTTT	CASSPQGRGQRQPQHF
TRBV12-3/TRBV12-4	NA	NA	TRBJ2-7	TGTGCCAGCAGGTCAGGGATCTCCTACGAGCAGTACTTC	CASRSGISYEQYF
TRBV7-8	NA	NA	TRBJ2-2	TGTGCCAGCAGCTTAAACCTCCGACCCAGGGGGGTCACCGGGGAGCTGTTTTTT	CASSLNLRPRGVTGELFF
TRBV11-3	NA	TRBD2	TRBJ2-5	TGTGCCAGCAGCTCCCAGACTAGCGGTGAGACCCAGTACTTC	CASSSQTSGETQYF
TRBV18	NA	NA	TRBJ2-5	TGTGCCAGCTCACCCGGGCCGTCCGGGGTAGAGACCCAGTACTTC	CASSPGPSGVETQYF
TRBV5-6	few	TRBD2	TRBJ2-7	TGTGCCAGCAGCTTGTTAGCGGGAGGGCCGATCGAGCAGTACTTC	CASSLLAGGPIEQYF
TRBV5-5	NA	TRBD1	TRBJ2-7	TGTGCCAGCAGCTCGCCGGGACAGGGGTTAGAGCAGTACTTC	CASSSPGQGLEQYF
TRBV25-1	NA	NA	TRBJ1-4	TGTGCCAGCAGTGAGCGTCACAGTAATGAAAAACTGTTTTTT	CASSERHSNEKLFF
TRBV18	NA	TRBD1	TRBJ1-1	TGTGCCAGCTCACCATCAGGGGGGAACACTGAAGCTTTCTTT	CASSPSGGNTEAFF
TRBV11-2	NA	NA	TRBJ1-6	TGTGCCAGCAGCTCTTCTTCCCCCTTCTATAATTCACCCCTCCACTTT	CASSSSSPFYNSPLHF
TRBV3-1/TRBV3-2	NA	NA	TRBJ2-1	TGTGCCAGCAGCATCAGTCCAGCCTACAATGAGCAGTTCTTC	CASSISPAYNEQFF
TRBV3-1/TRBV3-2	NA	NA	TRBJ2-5	TGTGCCAGCAGCCCCCGGGAGGAGACCCAGTACTTC	CASSPREETQYF
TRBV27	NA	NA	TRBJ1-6	TGTGCCAGCAGTTTATCAGGGGAGGGTATACGGTCACCCCTCCACTTT	CASSLSGEGIRSPLHF
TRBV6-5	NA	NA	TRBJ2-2	TGTGCCAGCAAATGGGCCTCAGGGAACGGGGAGCTGTTTTTT	CASKWASGNGELFF
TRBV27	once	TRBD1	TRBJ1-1	TGTGCCAGCAGGACGCACAGGGGTAGGAACACTGAAGCTTTCTTT	CASRTHRGRNTEAFF
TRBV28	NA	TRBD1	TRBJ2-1	TGTGCCAGCAGCCCGGACAGGGTTGGCTACAATGAGCAGTTCTTC	CASSPDRVGYNEQFF
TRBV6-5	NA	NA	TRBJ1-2	TGTGCCAGCAGTCTCGAGACAACCGGAATCTCTGGCTACACCTTC	CASSLETTGISGYTF
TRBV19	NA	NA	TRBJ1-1	TGTGCCAGTAGTATAGGCAGGGCGTCTGAAGCTTTCTTT	CASSIGRASEAFF
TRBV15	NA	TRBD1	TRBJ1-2	TGTGCCACCAGCAGAGTGACAGGGAGCTATGGCTACACCTTC	CATSRVTGSYGYTF
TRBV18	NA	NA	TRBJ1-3	TGTGCCAGCTCACCATATTCAGGCTCTGGAAACACCATATATTTT	CASSPYSGSGNTIYF
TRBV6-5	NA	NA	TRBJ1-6	TGTGCCAGTGCTCTGGGCAGGGCCGATTCACCCCTCCACTTT	CASALGRADSPLHF
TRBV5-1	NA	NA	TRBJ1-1	TGCGCCAGCAGCCTCATGGGGGGGCGAGCTTTCTTT	CASSLMGGRAFF
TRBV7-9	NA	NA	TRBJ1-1	TGTGCCAGCCTTTCCGTGAGCACTGAAGCTTTCTTT	CASLSVSTEAFF
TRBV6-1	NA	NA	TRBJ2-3	TGTGCCAGCAGTGACACGGGTACCACAGATACGCAGTATTTT	CASSDTGTTDTQYF
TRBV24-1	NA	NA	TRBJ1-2	TGTGCCACCAGTGAGAACAGGGATGGCTACACCTTC	CATSENRDGYTF
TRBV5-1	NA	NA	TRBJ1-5	TGCGCCAGCAGCTTGAACGCGGAACAGCCCCAGCATTTT	CASSLNAEQPQHF
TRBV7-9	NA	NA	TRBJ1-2	TGTGCCAGCAGCTTAGGGGATGACAGCCGAAGAGGCTACACCTTC	CASSLGDDSRRGYTF
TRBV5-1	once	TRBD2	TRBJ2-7	TGCGCCAGCAGCTTGGACAGACTAGCGCCATCCTACGAGCAGTACTTC	CASSLDRLAPSYEQYF
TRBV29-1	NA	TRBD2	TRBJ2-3	TGCAGCGTTAGGCTAGCGGCCACAGATACGCAGTATTTT	CSVRLAATDTQYF
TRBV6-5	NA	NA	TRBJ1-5	TGTGCCAGCAGGGGGGAGGGGATCCAGCATTTT	CASRGEGIQHF
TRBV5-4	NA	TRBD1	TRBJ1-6	TGTGCCAGCAGCGGATCCCCGGGACAGGATAATTCACCCCTCCACTTT	CASSGSPGQDNSPLHF
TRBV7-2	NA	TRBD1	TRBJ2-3	TGTGCCAGCAGCTCCCAGGACAGGAATACGCAGTATTTT	CASSSQDRNTQYF
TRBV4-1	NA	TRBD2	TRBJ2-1	TGCGCCAGCAGCCACCTCCCTAGCGGGAGCCGGGGCTATGAGCAGTTCTTC	CASSHLPSGSRGYEQFF
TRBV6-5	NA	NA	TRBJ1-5	TGTGCCAGCAACCCCGAACTGCGGAGCAATCAGCCCCAGCATTTT	CASNPELRSNQPQHF